The rows below give T cell receptor beta chains drawn from one sample of a study of Ad26.COV2.S vaccination and SARS-CoV-2 variants. Measured with immunoSEQ multiplex PCR; TCRdb has only the in-frame clones, and not every one. The table includes about 440,000 clones, roughly 88% detected once. The starting material was peripheral blood, obtained in a trial of Ad26.COV2.S vaccine versus placebo. These receptors all stem from a person aged 18-60 years who received the Ad26.COV2.S COVID-19 vaccine or a placebo. CDR3s include the opening cysteine and the closing phenylalanine or tryptophan.

J gene,V gene,CDR3 protein
TRBJ2-6,TRBV30,CAWSVQSSGANVLTF
TRBJ2-2,TRBV2,CASSWDTGELFF
TRBJ2-7,TRBV4-2,CASSQAGTSGYEQYF
TRBJ2-7,TRBV5-6,CASSPRPSGIYEQYF
TRBJ2-7,TRBV19,CASSGTSFHEQYF
TRBJ1-1,TRBV28,CAINGGLRNTEAFF
TRBJ2-7,TRBV28,CASTPISRQTYEQYF
TRBJ2-5,TRBV5-8,CASSPPGTQYF
TRBJ1-1,TRBV2,CASSVSGWVNTEAFF
TRBJ1-1,TRBV19,CASKARGNTEAFF
TRBJ2-7,TRBV4-3,CASSLDRATRTYEQYF
TRBJ2-3,TRBV5-6,CASSLTVSTDTQYF
TRBJ1-2,TRBV19,CASSIGADPNYGYTF
TRBJ2-4,TRBV12-3/TRBV12-4,CASQGVGKNIQYF
TRBJ2-7,TRBV30,CAWDVGSASYEQYF
TRBJ1-5,TRBV28,CASSFEGAGNQPQHF
TRBJ2-7,TRBV28,CASSSGALGVQYF
TRBJ2-3,TRBV11-2,CASSAGAAADTQYF
TRBJ2-5,TRBV29-1,CSVERLGETQYF
TRBJ2-7,TRBV7-9,CASSLDGTSGGEQYF
TRBJ1-2,TRBV2,CASSELGRANYGYTF
TRBJ2-7,TRBV5-1,CASSLGTGGDGQYF
TRBJ1-2,TRBV4-1,CASSLRDREYGYTF
TRBJ2-2,TRBV2,CASPGVAGELFF
TRBJ2-3,TRBV5-1,CASSLYVSGRSSTDTQYF
TRBJ2-3,TRBV27,CASSLTRTQDTQYF
TRBJ2-3,TRBV5-5,CASSRDFRRDTQYF
TRBJ2-1,TRBV27,CASSFEASGRAGNEQFF
TRBJ2-1,TRBV19,CASSIVGSLDNEQFF
TRBJ2-7,TRBV30,CAWSVKGVREQYF
TRBJ2-1,TRBV7-3,CASSSLAGVANEQFF
TRBJ2-6,TRBV5-4,CASSPDSGANVLTF
TRBJ2-7,TRBV12-3/TRBV12-4,CASSLFYEQYF
TRBJ1-2,TRBV3-1/TRBV3-2,CASSQDRVNGYTF
TRBJ1-3,TRBV4-1,CASSQEQGLTGNTIYF
TRBJ2-1,TRBV3-1/TRBV3-2,CARKQMGGPRNEQFF
TRBJ1-1,TRBV12-3/TRBV12-4,CASSPVNTEAFF
TRBJ1-6,TRBV7-9,CASSLGTEIAPLHF
TRBJ2-2,TRBV2,CASGGTMNTGELFF
TRBJ2-7,TRBV7-3,CASSLNGVSYEQYF
TRBJ2-3,TRBV7-9,CASSLEGGTDTQYF